Listed below are T cell receptor beta chains from one sample, sequenced in a study of T cells in Graves' hyperthyroidism and ophthalmopathy. TCRdb reprocessed the multiplex PCR reads via MiXCR and lists one record per CDR3 protein. The sample gives 250,000 to 300,000 distinct CDR3 sequences, roughly 19% of which show up once; less than 45% is in the top ten. The sequenced sample was blood. All receptors come from a man between 45 and 60 years old with Graves' ophthalmopathy. Each CDR3 is given with its conserved first and last residue. Each record gives: D gene, clone size, V gene, J gene, CDR3 protein, CDR3 DNA. The D gene is left open where the match is weak. Part of the rows lack a size; the others show once, few, many or a class for expanded clones.

D: NA
size: NA
V: TRBV6-1
J: TRBJ1-1
CDR3: CASSYAQQNTEAFF
DNA: TGTGCCAGCAGTTACGCCCAGCAGAACACTGAAGCTTTCTTT

D: NA
size: few
V: TRBV3-1
J: TRBJ1-5
CDR3: CASSQGQGGQPQHF
DNA: TGTGCCAGCAGCCAAGGCCAGGGCGGGCAGCCCCAGCATTTT

D: NA
size: NA
V: TRBV6-5
J: TRBJ2-1
CDR3: CASSFIGQREQFF
DNA: TGTGCCAGCAGTTTTATAGGACAACGTGAGCAGTTCTTC

D: TRBD1
size: many
V: TRBV28
J: TRBJ2-7
CDR3: CASRGQGIWEQYF
DNA: TGTGCCAGCAGGGGACAGGGAATTTGGGAGCAGTACTTC

D: TRBD1
size: few
V: TRBV4-2
J: TRBJ2-7
CDR3: CASSQGQGSYEQYF
DNA: TGTGCCAGCAGCCAAGGACAGGGCTCCTACGAGCAGTACTTC

D: NA
size: many
V: TRBV27
J: TRBJ2-7
CDR3: CASSWNRGRAGEQYF
DNA: TGTGCCAGCAGTTGGAACAGGGGAAGGGCGGGAGAGCAGTACTTC

D: NA
size: NA
V: TRBV6-6
J: TRBJ1-1
CDR3: CASSYSPGATEAFF
DNA: TGTGCCAGCAGTTACTCCCCAGGGGCTACTGAAGCTTTCTTT

D: TRBD2
size: NA
V: TRBV2
J: TRBJ2-3
CDR3: CASSFMAGDTDTQYF
DNA: TGTGCCAGCAGCTTTATGGCGGGGGACACAGATACGCAGTATTTT

D: TRBD1
size: NA
V: TRBV7-9
J: TRBJ1-1
CDR3: CASSQATGGMMNTEAFF
DNA: TGTGCCAGCAGCCAAGCGACAGGGGGGATGATGAACACTGAAGCTTTCTTT

D: NA
size: many
V: TRBV5-1
J: TRBJ2-7
CDR3: CASSPGWVDYEQYF
DNA: TGCGCCAGCAGCCCTGGGTGGGTTGACTACGAGCAGTACTTC

D: NA
size: few
V: TRBV16
J: TRBJ2-2
CDR3: CASSQAGNTGELFF
DNA: TGTGCCAGCAGCCAAGCTGGGAACACCGGGGAGCTGTTTTTT

D: NA
size: many
V: TRBV3-1
J: TRBJ2-5
CDR3: CASSQGSPGTQYF
DNA: TGTGCCAGCAGCCAGGGATCCCCGGGGACCCAGTACTTC

D: TRBD2
size: many
V: TRBV11-3
J: TRBJ2-7
CDR3: CASSLKAGVYEQYF
DNA: TGTGCCAGCAGCTTGAAAGCGGGAGTCTACGAGCAGTACTTC

D: NA
size: many
V: TRBV28
J: TRBJ2-3
CDR3: CASIRGGVSQDTQYF
DNA: TGTGCCAGCATTCGAGGGGGAGTCAGTCAAGATACGCAGTATTTT

D: NA
size: many
V: TRBV6-7
J: TRBJ1-4
CDR3: CASASDSSTNEKLFF
DNA: TGTGCCAGCGCTAGTGACAGTTCAACTAATGAAAAACTGTTTTTT

D: NA
size: few
V: TRBV4-1
J: TRBJ2-5
CDR3: CASSQGGWGAVETQYF
DNA: TGCGCCAGCAGCCAAGGTGGATGGGGGGCCGTCGAGACCCAGTACTTC

D: TRBD1
size: few
V: TRBV2
J: TRBJ1-3
CDR3: CASSVWDRGNTIYF
DNA: TGTGCCAGCAGTGTTTGGGACAGGGGAAACACCATATATTTT

D: NA
size: NA
V: TRBV19
J: TRBJ1-5
CDR3: CASSRTGTGNQPQHF
DNA: TGTGCCAGTAGTCGCACAGGGACGGGCAATCAGCCCCAGCATTTT

D: NA
size: NA
V: TRBV2
J: TRBJ2-7
CDR3: CASGWTEGPAEQYF
DNA: TGTGCCAGCGGTTGGACAGAAGGGCCAGCCGAGCAGTACTTC

D: NA
size: many
V: TRBV15
J: TRBJ2-4
CDR3: CATSSALGKNIQYF
DNA: TGTGCCACCAGCAGCGCCTTGGGCAAAAACATTCAGTACTTC

D: NA
size: many
V: TRBV3-1
J: TRBJ2-4
CDR3: CASSQVLVGAKNIQYF
DNA: TGTGCCAGCAGCCAAGTACTAGTCGGAGCCAAAAACATTCAGTACTTC

D: TRBD2
size: many
V: TRBV20-1
J: TRBJ2-7
CDR3: CSARDLSLAGGPGEQYF
DNA: TGCAGTGCTAGAGATTTATCGCTAGCGGGAGGGCCGGGCGAGCAGTACTTC

D: NA
size: few
V: TRBV12-3/TRBV12-4
J: TRBJ2-7
CDR3: CASSFLAGGRLEQYF
DNA: TGTGCCAGCAGTTTCCTCGCAGGGGGGCGTTTGGAGCAGTACTTC

D: NA
size: many
V: TRBV2
J: TRBJ2-3
CDR3: CASSEQGDGAGTQYF
DNA: TGTGCCAGCAGTGAACAGGGGGACGGAGCGGGCACGCAGTATTTT

D: NA
size: few
V: TRBV19
J: TRBJ1-2
CDR3: CASSILQIGYGYTF
DNA: TGTGCCAGTAGTATATTGCAGATTGGTTATGGCTACACCTTC

D: TRBD2
size: NA
V: TRBV3-1
J: TRBJ2-1
CDR3: CASSQDPASGRRNEQFF
DNA: TGTGCCAGCAGCCAAGATCCGGCTAGCGGGAGGAGGAATGAGCAGTTCTTC

D: TRBD2
size: NA
V: TRBV29-1
J: TRBJ2-1
CDR3: CSVAHSGRANEQFF
DNA: TGCAGCGTTGCGCATAGCGGGAGGGCCAATGAGCAGTTCTTC

D: TRBD2
size: NA
V: TRBV20-1
J: TRBJ2-7
CDR3: CSATPLTSGYSYEQYF
DNA: TGCAGTGCTACACCCCTGACTAGCGGGTACTCCTACGAGCAGTACTTC

D: NA
size: many
V: TRBV9
J: TRBJ2-4
CDR3: CASSVAPAENIQYF
DNA: TGTGCCAGCAGCGTAGCACCAGCGGAAAACATTCAGTACTTC

D: TRBD1
size: NA
V: TRBV30
J: TRBJ2-5
CDR3: CAWSRGTGLRTQYF
DNA: TGTGCCTGGAGCCGCGGGACAGGGTTACGGACCCAGTACTTC

D: NA
size: many
V: TRBV27
J: TRBJ2-7
CDR3: CASSTRGDEQYF
DNA: TGTGCCAGCAGTACTCGCGGGGACGAGCAGTACTTC

D: TRBD2
size: many
V: TRBV2
J: TRBJ2-5
CDR3: CASTPSGAAGTQYF
DNA: TGTGCCAGCACCCCTAGCGGGGCCGCGGGGACCCAGTACTTC

D: TRBD2
size: NA
V: TRBV9
J: TRBJ2-2
CDR3: CASSVRTSGSNTGELLF
DNA: TGTGCCAGCAGCGTTCGTACTAGCGGATCGAACACCGGGGAGCTGCTTTTT

D: NA
size: few
V: TRBV20-1
J: TRBJ1-4
CDR3: CSARRGTNEKLFF
DNA: TGCAGTGCTAGAAGGGGGACTAATGAAAAACTGTTTTTT

D: NA
size: NA
V: TRBV12-3/TRBV12-4
J: TRBJ2-2
CDR3: CASSFVSYTGELFF
DNA: TGTGCCAGCAGTTTTGTGTCTTACACCGGGGAGCTGTTTTTT

D: NA
size: few
V: TRBV2
J: TRBJ2-3
CDR3: CASSLGRDSTQYF
DNA: TGTGCCAGCAGTCTAGGGCGGGATAGTACGCAGTATTTT

D: NA
size: few
V: TRBV6-1
J: TRBJ2-2
CDR3: CASSRDMEGTGELFF
DNA: TGTGCCAGCAGTAGAGACATGGAAGGAACCGGGGAGCTGTTTTTT

D: TRBD2
size: NA
V: TRBV10-3
J: TRBJ2-1
CDR3: CAISEGARLAANEQFF
DNA: TGTGCCATCAGTGAGGGGGCTCGGCTAGCGGCAAATGAGCAGTTCTTC

D: NA
size: many
V: TRBV5-4
J: TRBJ2-2
CDR3: CASSRTSGPGTGELFF
DNA: TGTGCCAGCAGCCGGACGTCCGGGCCGGGCACCGGGGAGCTGTTTTTT

D: NA
size: NA
V: TRBV30
J: TRBJ1-2
CDR3: CAWYGGFYGYTF
DNA: TGTGCCTGGTACGGGGGCTTCTATGGCTACACCTTC

D: NA
size: few
V: TRBV12-5
J: TRBJ2-1
CDR3: CASGFAGLSGTYNEQFF
DNA: TGTGCTAGTGGTTTCGCCGGTCTGAGCGGAACCTACAATGAGCAGTTCTTC

D: TRBD2
size: few
V: TRBV29-1
J: TRBJ2-1
CDR3: CSVLGLAGVRSEQFF
DNA: TGCAGCGTTTTAGGACTAGCGGGAGTCAGGAGTGAGCAGTTCTTC

D: NA
size: many
V: TRBV24-1
J: TRBJ1-5
CDR3: CATGADNSNQPQHF
DNA: TGTGCCACCGGAGCGGACAACTCCAATCAGCCCCAGCATTTT

D: NA
size: NA
V: TRBV7-9
J: TRBJ2-1
CDR3: CASSFMGSSYNEQFF
DNA: TGTGCCAGCAGCTTCATGGGGAGCTCCTACAATGAGCAGTTCTTC

D: TRBD2
size: few
V: TRBV20-1
J: TRBJ2-1
CDR3: CSAGPASGYNEQFF
DNA: TGCAGTGCCGGCCCGGCTAGCGGGTACAATGAGCAGTTCTTC

D: NA
size: few
V: TRBV28
J: TRBJ2-3
CDR3: CASTLWGGDTDTQYF
DNA: TGTGCCAGCACCCTTTGGGGCGGAGACACAGATACGCAGTATTTT

D: NA
size: few
V: TRBV28
J: TRBJ2-1
CDR3: CASSNPPMDSYNEQFF
DNA: TGTGCCAGCAGCAACCCTCCTATGGACTCCTACAATGAGCAGTTCTTC

D: TRBD2
size: few
V: TRBV20-1
J: TRBJ2-1
CDR3: CSVDVSGSMEIDSYNEQFF
DNA: TGCAGTGTCGACGTTAGCGGGAGTATGGAAATTGACTCCTACAATGAGCAGTTCTTC

D: TRBD1
size: many
V: TRBV2
J: TRBJ1-2
CDR3: CASSSEGQGNYGYTF
DNA: TGTGCCAGCAGTTCCGAGGGACAGGGGAACTATGGCTACACCTTC

D: NA
size: NA
V: TRBV4-1
J: TRBJ1-6
CDR3: CASSQVAGVDSPLHF
DNA: TGCGCCAGCAGCCAAGTTGCAGGGGTAGATTCACCCCTCCACTTT

D: NA
size: NA
V: TRBV7-9
J: TRBJ2-3
CDR3: CASSSGLFTDTQYF
DNA: TGTGCCAGCAGCTCGGGACTTTTCACAGATACGCAGTATTTT

D: TRBD1
size: many
V: TRBV5-1
J: TRBJ2-3
CDR3: CASSYRQGTGSDTQYF
DNA: TGCGCCAGCAGCTACCGACAGGGAACCGGGTCGGATACGCAGTATTTT

D: TRBD1
size: many
V: TRBV18
J: TRBJ2-5
CDR3: CASSPLPTGGKETQYF
DNA: TGTGCCAGCTCACCACTTCCGACAGGGGGTAAAGAGACCCAGTACTTC